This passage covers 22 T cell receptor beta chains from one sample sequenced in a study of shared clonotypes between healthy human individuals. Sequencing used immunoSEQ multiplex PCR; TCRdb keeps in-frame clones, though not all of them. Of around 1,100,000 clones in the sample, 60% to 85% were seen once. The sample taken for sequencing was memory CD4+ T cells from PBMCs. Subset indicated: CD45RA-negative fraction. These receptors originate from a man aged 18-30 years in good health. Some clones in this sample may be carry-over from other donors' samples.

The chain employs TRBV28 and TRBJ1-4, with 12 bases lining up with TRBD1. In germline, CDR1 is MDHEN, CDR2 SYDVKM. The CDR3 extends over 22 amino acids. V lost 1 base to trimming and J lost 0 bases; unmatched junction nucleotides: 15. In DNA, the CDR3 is TGTGCCAGCAGTTTATCCCTTCTGGGGGACAGGGGGCGTGAGGCAACTAATGAAAAACTGTTTTTT. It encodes CASSLSLLGDRGREATNEKLFF.

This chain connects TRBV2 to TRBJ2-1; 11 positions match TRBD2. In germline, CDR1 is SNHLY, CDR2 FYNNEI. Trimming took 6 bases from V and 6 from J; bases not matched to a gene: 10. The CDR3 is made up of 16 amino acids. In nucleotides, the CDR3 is TGTGCCAGCAGCTCCTTAGCGGGAGGGCCTGTCAATGAGCAGTTCTTC. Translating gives CASSSLAGGPVNEQFF.

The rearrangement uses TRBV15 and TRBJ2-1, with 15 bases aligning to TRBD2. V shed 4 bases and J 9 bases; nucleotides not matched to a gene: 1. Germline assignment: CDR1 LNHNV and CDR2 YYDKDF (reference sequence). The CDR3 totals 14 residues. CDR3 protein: CATSKGLAGGEQFF. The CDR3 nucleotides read TGTGCCACCAGCAAGGGACTAGCGGGAGGTGAGCAGTTCTTC.

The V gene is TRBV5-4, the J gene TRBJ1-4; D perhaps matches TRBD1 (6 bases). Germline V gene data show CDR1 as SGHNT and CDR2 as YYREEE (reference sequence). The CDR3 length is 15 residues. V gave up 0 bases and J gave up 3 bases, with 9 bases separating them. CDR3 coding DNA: TGTGCCAGCAGCTTGGAACCAGGGGCTAATGAAAAACTGTTTTTT. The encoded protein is CASSLEPGANEKLFF.

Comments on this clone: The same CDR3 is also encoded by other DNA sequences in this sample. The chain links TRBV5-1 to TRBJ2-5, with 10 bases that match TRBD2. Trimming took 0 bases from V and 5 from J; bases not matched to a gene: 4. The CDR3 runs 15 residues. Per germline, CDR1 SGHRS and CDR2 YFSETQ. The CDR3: CASSLGLAGVETQYF. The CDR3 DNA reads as TGCGCCAGCAGCTTGGGGCTAGCGGGGGTGGAGACCCAGTACTTC.

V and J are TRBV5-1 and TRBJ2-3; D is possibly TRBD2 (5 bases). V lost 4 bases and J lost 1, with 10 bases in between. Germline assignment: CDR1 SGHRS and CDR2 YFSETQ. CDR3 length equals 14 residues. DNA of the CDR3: TGCGCCAGCAGCAAAACTAGGGGCACAGATACGCAGTATTTT. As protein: CASSKTRGTDTQYF. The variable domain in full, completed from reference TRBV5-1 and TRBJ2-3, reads KAGVTQTPRYLIKTRGQQVTLSCSPISGHRSVSWYQQTPGQGLQFLFEYFSETQRNKGNFPGRFSGRQFSNSRSEMNVSTLELGDSALYLCASSKTRGTDTQYFGPGTRLTVL.

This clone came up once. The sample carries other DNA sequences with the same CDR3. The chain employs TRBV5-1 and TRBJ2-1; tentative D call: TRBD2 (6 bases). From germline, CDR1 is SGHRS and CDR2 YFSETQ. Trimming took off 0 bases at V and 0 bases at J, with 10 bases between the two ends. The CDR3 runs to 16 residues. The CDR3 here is CASSLGAGSSYNEQFF. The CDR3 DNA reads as TGCGCCAGCAGCTTGGGGGCGGGGAGCTCCTACAATGAGCAGTTCTTC.

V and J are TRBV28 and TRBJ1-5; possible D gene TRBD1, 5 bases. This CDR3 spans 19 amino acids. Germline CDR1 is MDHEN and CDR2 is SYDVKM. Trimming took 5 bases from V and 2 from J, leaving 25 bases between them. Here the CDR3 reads CASSPFRGDALLGNQPQHF. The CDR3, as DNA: TGTGCCAGCAGTCCATTTCGGGGGGATGCGTTATTGGGCAATCAGCCCCAGCATTTT. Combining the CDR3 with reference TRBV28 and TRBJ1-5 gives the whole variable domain DVKVTQSSRYLVKRTGEKVFLECVQDMDHENMFWYRQDPGLGLRLIYFSYDVKMKEKGDIPEGYSVSREKKERFSLILESASTNQTSMYLCASSPFRGDALLGNQPQHFGDGTRLSIL.

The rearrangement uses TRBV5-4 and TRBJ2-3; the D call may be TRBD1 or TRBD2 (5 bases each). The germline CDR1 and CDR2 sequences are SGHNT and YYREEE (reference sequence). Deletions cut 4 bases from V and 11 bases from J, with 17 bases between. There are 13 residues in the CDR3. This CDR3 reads CASSARGAGGQYF. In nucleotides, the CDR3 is TGTGCCAGCAGCGCCCGTGGGGCCGGAGGGCAGTATTTT.

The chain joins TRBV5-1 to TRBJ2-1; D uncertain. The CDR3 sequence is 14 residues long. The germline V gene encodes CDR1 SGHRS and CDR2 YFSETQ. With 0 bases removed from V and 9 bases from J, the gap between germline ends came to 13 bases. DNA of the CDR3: TGCGCCAGCAGCTTGGCACTACGATTCGGTGAGCAGTTCTTC. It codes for CASSLALRFGEQFF.

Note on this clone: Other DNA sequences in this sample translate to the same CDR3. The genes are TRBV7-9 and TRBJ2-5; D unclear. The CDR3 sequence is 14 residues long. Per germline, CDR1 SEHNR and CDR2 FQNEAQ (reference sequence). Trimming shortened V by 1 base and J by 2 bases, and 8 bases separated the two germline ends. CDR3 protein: CASSLGTAQETQYF. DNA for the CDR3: TGTGCCAGCAGCTTAGGAACAGCTCAAGAGACCCAGTACTTC.

CDR3 DNA: TGTGCCAGCAGGGGCGCCCTGGGGAGCGGGAGGGTCCCCTTCTACGAGCAGTACTTC. It codes for CASRGALGSGRVPFYEQYF. This sequence joins TRBV28 and TRBJ2-7, with 10 bases that match TRBD2. J lost 3 bases, V lost 6 bases, and 20 bases had no gene match. The length of the CDR3 is 19 residues. Germline CDR1 and CDR2: MDHEN and SYDVKM.

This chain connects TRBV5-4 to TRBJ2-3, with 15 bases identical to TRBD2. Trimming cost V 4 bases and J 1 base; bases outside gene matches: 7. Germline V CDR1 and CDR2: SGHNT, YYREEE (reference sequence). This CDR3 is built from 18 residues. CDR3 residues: CASSTGTSGRRGTDTQYF. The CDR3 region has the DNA TGTGCCAGCAGCACCGGGACTAGCGGGAGGAGGGGCACAGATACGCAGTATTTT. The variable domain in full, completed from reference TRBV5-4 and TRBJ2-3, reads ETGVTQSPTHLIKTRGQQVTLRCSSQSGHNTVSWYQQALGQGPQFIFQYYREEENGRGNFPPRFSGLQFPNYSSELNVNALELDDSALYLCASSTGTSGRRGTDTQYFGPGTRLTVL.

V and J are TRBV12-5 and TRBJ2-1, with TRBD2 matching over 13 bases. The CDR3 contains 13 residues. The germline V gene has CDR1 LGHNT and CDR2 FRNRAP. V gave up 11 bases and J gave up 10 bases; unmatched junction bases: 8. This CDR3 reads CAVRLAGGEEQFF. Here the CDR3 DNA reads TGTGCTGTCCGACTAGCGGGAGGCGAGGAGCAGTTCTTC. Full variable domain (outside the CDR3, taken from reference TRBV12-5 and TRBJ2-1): DARVTQTPRHKVTEMGQEVTMRCQPILGHNTVFWYRQTMMQGLELLAYFRNRAPLDDSGMPKDRFSAEMPDATLATLKIQPSEPRDSAVYFCAVRLAGGEEQFFGPGTRLTVL.

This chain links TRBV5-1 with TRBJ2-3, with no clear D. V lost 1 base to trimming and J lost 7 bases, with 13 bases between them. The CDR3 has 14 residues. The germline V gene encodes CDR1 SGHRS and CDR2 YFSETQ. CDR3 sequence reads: CASSLMANTNTQYF. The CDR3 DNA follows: TGCGCCAGCAGCTTGATGGCGAACACCAATACGCAGTATTTT.

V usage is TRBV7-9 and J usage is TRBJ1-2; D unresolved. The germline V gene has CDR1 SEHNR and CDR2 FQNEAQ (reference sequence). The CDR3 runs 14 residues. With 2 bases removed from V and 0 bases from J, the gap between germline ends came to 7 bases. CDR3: CASSLTVANYGYTF. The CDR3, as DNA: TGTGCCAGCAGCTTAACAGTAGCTAACTATGGCTACACCTTC.

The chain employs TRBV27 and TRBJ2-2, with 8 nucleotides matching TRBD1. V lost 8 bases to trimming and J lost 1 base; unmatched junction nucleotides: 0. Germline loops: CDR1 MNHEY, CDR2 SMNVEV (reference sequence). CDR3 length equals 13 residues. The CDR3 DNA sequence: TGTGCCAGCGGACAGGGGAACACCGGGGAGCTGTTTTTT. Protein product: CASGQGNTGELFF.

The CDR3 protein is CASSPRTGGARNTEAFF. CDR3 nucleotide sequence: TGTGCCAGCAGTCCCCGGACAGGGGGCGCGAGAAACACTGAAGCTTTCTTT. The chain is built from TRBV28 and TRBJ1-1; 11 nucleotides align to TRBD1. The ends lost 5 bases at V and 2 bases at J; junction bases unmatched: 10. CDR3 length: 17 amino acids. Germline lookup yields CDR1 MDHEN and CDR2 SYDVKM.

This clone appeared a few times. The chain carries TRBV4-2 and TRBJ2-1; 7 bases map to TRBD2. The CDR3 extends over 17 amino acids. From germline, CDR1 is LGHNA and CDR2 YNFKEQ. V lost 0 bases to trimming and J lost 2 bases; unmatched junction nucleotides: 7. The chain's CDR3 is CASSQDQHGRPYNEQFF. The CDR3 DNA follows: TGTGCCAGCAGCCAAGATCAACACGGGAGGCCCTACAATGAGCAGTTCTTC.

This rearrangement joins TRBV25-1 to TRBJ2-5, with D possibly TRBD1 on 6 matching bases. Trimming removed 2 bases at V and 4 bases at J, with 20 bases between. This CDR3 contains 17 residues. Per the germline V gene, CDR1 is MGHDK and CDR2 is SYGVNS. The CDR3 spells CASSEGGLGAGGETQYF. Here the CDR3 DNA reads TGTGCCAGCAGTGAAGGGGGCTTGGGGGCCGGCGGAGAGACCCAGTACTTC.

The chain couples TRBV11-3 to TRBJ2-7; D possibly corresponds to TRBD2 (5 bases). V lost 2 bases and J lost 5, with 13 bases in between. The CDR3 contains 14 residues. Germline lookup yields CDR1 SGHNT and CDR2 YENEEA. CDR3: CASSLTSGSDEQYF. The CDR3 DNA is TGTGCCAGCAGCTTAACCTCGGGGTCCGACGAGCAGTACTTC.

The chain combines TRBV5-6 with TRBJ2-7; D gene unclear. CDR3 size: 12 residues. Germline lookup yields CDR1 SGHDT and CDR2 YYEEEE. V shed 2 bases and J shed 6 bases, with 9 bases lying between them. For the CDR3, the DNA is TGTGCCAGCAGCTTCGGTCTGGTCGAGCAGTACTTC. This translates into CASSFGLVEQYF.